A single sample is the source of the 19 T cell receptor beta chains below, sequenced in a study of identical twins. Each CDR3 protein gets one entry after TCRdb re-called the 5' RACE reads with MiXCR. This sample has nearly 900,000 distinct CDR3 sequences, with roughly an eighth found just once. This sample also appeared in a second study, on yellow fever vaccine responses in identical twins.

The specimen sequenced was PBMCs. The receptor source for this set is a woman younger than 30 in good health.

In this sample, this clonotype turned up a few times. The chain is built from TRBV29-1 and TRBJ2-3; D may be TRBD2 (6 bases). This CDR3 has 14 amino acids. V was shortened by 7 bases and J by 0 bases, with 14 bases between the two germline ends. CDR1 is SQVTM and CDR2 is ANQGSEA in the germline V gene. This CDR3 is CSATRGLSTDTQYF. The CDR3 region has the DNA TGCAGCGCCACCCGGGGGTTGAGCACAGATACGCAGTATTTT.

This chain connects TRBV19 to TRBJ1-3; tentatively, D is TRBD1 (5 bases). The CDR3 has 14 amino acids. Germline V gene data show CDR1 as LNHDA and CDR2 as SQIVND (reference sequence). The germline V and J ends were trimmed by 6 bases and 1 base, with 10 bases remaining between them. For the CDR3, the DNA is TGTGCCAGTAGCTCAGCAGGGTCTGGAAACACCATATATTTT. It yields the protein CASSSAGSGNTIYF.

The J gene is TRBJ1-2, the V gene TRBV28; no clear D gene. V lost 7 bases and J 7 bases, leaving 22 bases between the germline ends. Per the germline V gene, CDR1 is MDHEN and CDR2 is SYDVKM. The CDR3 has 15 residues. CDR3 DNA: TGTGCCAGCACGTTCGGAACGGGCAGCCTTATTGGCTACACCTTC. It is translated as CASTFGTGSLIGYTF.

There are a few counts of this clonotype. This chain connects TRBV5-1 to TRBJ1-4, with D hard to call. V was trimmed by 0 bases and J by 8 bases, leaving 11 bases between them. The CDR3 extends over 14 amino acids. Germline values: CDR1 SGHRS, CDR2 YFSETQ. CDR3 sequence: CASSLEGFWEKLFF. DNA of the CDR3: TGCGCCAGCAGCTTGGAGGGTTTTTGGGAAAAACTGTTTTTT.

This clonotype came up a few times. The V gene is TRBV7-9, the J gene TRBJ1-3; maybe TRBD1 (6 bases). This CDR3 contains 15 residues. The V gene's germline CDR1 is SEHNR and CDR2 FQNEAQ (reference sequence). V shed 6 bases and J shed 4 bases, with 16 bases lying between them. The chain's CDR3 is CASSHVGGLGNTIYF. CDR3 DNA: TGTGCCAGCAGTCACGTGGGGGGCCTCGGAAACACCATATATTTT.

This clonotype was seen a handful of times. The CDR3: CASSGLAGPTDTQYF. CDR3 DNA: TGTGCCAGCAGTGGACTAGCGGGGCCCACAGATACGCAGTATTTT. The chain is built from TRBV12-3 or TRBV12-4 and TRBJ2-3, with 12 nucleotides matching TRBD2. Germline trimming cut 5 bases from V and 2 bases from J; bases unmatched to any gene: 2. The CDR3 has 15 residues.

This clonotype came up many times. The V gene is TRBV6-5, the J gene TRBJ2-5; D is unresolved. This CDR3 region has 12 residues. V lost 5 bases to trimming and J lost 7 bases, with 11 bases between them. Germline V lookup: CDR1 MNHEY, CDR2 SVGAGI. CDR3 residues: CASSLGGGTQYF. The CDR3 nucleotides read TGTGCCAGCAGTCTAGGTGGTGGGACCCAGTACTTC.

This rearrangement joins TRBV15 to TRBJ2-2, with TRBD2 matching over 10 bases. V gave up 3 bases and J gave up 0 bases; unmatched junction bases: 7. The germline gives CDR1 LNHNV, CDR2 YYDKDF (reference sequence). There are 18 residues in the CDR3. The DNA for the CDR3 is TGTGCCACCAGCAGGGGGACTAGCGAAGATACGAACACCGGGGAGCTGTTTTTT. This codes for CATSRGTSEDTNTGELFF. Full variable domain (outside the CDR3, taken from reference TRBV15 and TRBJ2-2): DAMVIQNPRYQVTQFGKPVTLSCSQTLNHNVMYWYQQKSSQAPKLLFHYYDKDFNNEADTPDNFQSRRPNTSFCFLDIRSPGLGDTAMYLCATSRGTSEDTNTGELFFGEGSRLTVL.

This clonotype came up a few times. This chain joins TRBV3-1 and TRBJ2-6; D is unresolved. With 1 base removed from V and 0 bases from J, the gap between germline ends came to 4 bases. There are 15 residues in the CDR3. CDR1 is LGHDT, CDR2 YNNKEL, per germline (reference sequence). CDR3 sequence reads: CASSQVSSGANVLTF. The DNA for the CDR3 is TGTGCCAGCAGCCAAGTTTCCTCTGGGGCCAACGTCCTGACTTTC.

This chain links TRBV25-1 with TRBJ2-2, with TRBD1 identical over 7 bases. The V and J ends lost 4 bases and 5 bases, in that order; junction bases with no gene match: 4. The CDR3 covers 14 residues. The germline V gene encodes CDR1 MGHDK and CDR2 SYGVNS. The CDR3 spells CASSVDRETGELFF. The CDR3, as DNA: TGTGCCAGCAGTGTAGACAGGGAGACCGGGGAGCTGTTTTTT.

This clonotype has just a few counts. The chain combines TRBV12-3 or TRBV12-4 with TRBJ2-7, with TRBD1 as a possible D gene (6 bases). This CDR3 comprises 15 residues. V lost 4 bases, J lost 0 bases, and 13 bases lay in between. The CDR3 DNA reads as TGTGCCAGCAGTTGGGACACGGGGATCTCCTACGAGCAGTACTTC. This gives the protein CASSWDTGISYEQYF.

This clonotype was seen a few times. The chain recombines TRBV20-1 with TRBJ2-3; TRBD2 matches at 7 bases. In germline, CDR1 is DFQATT, CDR2 SNEGSKA (reference sequence). This CDR3 spans 12 amino acids. V trimming: 8 bases; J trimming: 7 bases; junction bases outside the gene matches: 9. This CDR3 reads CSWGGADHTQYF. In nucleotides, the CDR3 is TGCAGTTGGGGGGGAGCGGATCATACGCAGTATTTT.

This clonotype appeared a few times. The chain recombines TRBV6-1 with TRBJ1-4; tentative D call: TRBD1 (6 bases). Trimming removed 6 bases at V and 8 bases at J, with 13 bases between. Germline V gives CDR1 MNHNS, CDR2 SASEGT. The CDR3 runs to 13 residues. CDR3 sequence: CASRIPQGEKLFF. CDR3 DNA sequence: TGTGCCAGCAGAATCCCCCAGGGGGAAAAACTGTTTTTT.

The gene calls are TRBV18 and TRBJ1-1; D gene ambiguous. The CDR3 sequence is 14 residues long. Germline V gene data show CDR1 as KGHSH and CDR2 as LQKENI. The V and J ends lost 3 bases and 0 bases respectively, with 8 bases between them. This CDR3 is CASSPNTMNTEAFF. The CDR3 DNA reads TGTGCCAGCTCACCTAACACGATGAACACTGAAGCTTTCTTT.

This clonotype was seen a handful of times. This sequence joins TRBV28 and TRBJ2-7; perhaps TRBD1 as D (5 bases). The CDR3 extends over 16 amino acids. From germline, CDR1 is MDHEN and CDR2 SYDVKM. V was clipped by 5 bases and J by 4 bases, with 21 bases between them. Here the CDR3 DNA reads TGTGCCAGCAGTGCACTAACCCCGGGCAGGGCTTACGAGCAGTACTTC. Translating it yields CASSALTPGRAYEQYF.

This clonotype has a handful of counts. The chain is built from TRBV20-1 and TRBJ2-1; a possible D gene is TRBD2 (7 bases). V was pared by 5 bases and J by 0 bases, with 17 bases between. Germline loops: CDR1 DFQATT, CDR2 SNEGSKA (reference sequence). CDR3 length: 16 amino acids. The CDR3 reads CSAGARGLSSYNEQFF. CDR3 sequence (DNA): TGCAGTGCTGGCGCGCGGGGGCTCAGCTCCTACAATGAGCAGTTCTTC.

This clonotype was seen more than once but under ten times. This rearrangement joins TRBV12-3 or TRBV12-4 to TRBJ2-1, with a weak D call TRBD2 (6 bases). V lost 6 bases, J lost 9 bases, and 12 bases lay in between. The CDR3 has 12 amino acids. CDR3 in amino acids: CASSQTSAEQFF. The CDR3 nucleotides read TGTGCCAGCAGCCAGACTAGTGCTGAGCAGTTCTTC.

The CDR3: CASSELAGEETQYF. CDR3 nucleotide sequence: TGTGCCAGCAGTGAGTTAGCGGGAGAAGAGACCCAGTACTTC. The J gene is TRBJ2-5, the V gene TRBV2, with TRBD2 matching over 9 bases. V shed 3 bases and J 3 bases; nucleotides not matched to a gene: 2. This CDR3 spans 14 amino acids. Germline V gene sequence: CDR1 SNHLY, CDR2 FYNNEI.

This clonotype was counted between two and nine times. J is TRBJ2-5 and V is TRBV7-9; 8 bases agree with TRBD1. This CDR3 has 15 residues. From germline, CDR1 is SEHNR and CDR2 FQNEAQ (reference sequence). V lost 5 bases, J lost 4 bases, and 9 bases stayed unmatched. The chain's CDR3 is CASSASTGVGETQYF. DNA of the CDR3: TGTGCCAGCAGCGCCTCGACAGGGGTCGGAGAGACCCAGTACTTC.